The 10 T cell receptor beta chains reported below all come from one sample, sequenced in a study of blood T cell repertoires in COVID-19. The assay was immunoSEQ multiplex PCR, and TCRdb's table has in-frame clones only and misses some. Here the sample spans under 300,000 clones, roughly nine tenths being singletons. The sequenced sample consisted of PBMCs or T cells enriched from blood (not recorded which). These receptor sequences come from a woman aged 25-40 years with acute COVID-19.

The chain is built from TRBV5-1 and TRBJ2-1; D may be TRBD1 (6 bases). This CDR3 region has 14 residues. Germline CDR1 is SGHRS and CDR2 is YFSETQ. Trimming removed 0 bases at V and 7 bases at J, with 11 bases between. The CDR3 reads CASSLASRGNEQFF. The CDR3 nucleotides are TGCGCCAGCAGCTTGGCTTCTAGGGGGAATGAGCAGTTCTTC.

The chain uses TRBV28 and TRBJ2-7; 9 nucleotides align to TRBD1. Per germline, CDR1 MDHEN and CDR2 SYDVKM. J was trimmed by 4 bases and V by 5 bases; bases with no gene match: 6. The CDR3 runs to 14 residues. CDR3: CASSTQGAGYEQYF. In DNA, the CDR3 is TGTGCCAGCAGTACACAGGGGGCAGGGTACGAGCAGTACTTC.

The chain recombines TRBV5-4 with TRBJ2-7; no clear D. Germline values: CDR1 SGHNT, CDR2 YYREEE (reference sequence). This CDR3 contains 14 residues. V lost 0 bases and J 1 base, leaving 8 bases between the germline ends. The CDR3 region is CASSLEEKSYEQYF. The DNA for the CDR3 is TGTGCCAGCAGCTTGGAGGAGAAGTCCTACGAGCAGTACTTC.

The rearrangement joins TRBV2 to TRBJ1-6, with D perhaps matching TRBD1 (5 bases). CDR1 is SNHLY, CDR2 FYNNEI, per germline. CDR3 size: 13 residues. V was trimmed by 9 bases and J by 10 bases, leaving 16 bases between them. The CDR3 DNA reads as TGTGCCAGGGGGACTTCCGGGGGGTCACCCCTCCACTTT. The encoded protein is CARGTSGGSPLHF.

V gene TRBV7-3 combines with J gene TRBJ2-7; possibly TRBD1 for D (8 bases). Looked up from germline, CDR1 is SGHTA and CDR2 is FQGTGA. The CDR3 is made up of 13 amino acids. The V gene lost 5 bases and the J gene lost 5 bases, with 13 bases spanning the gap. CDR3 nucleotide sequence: TGTGCCAGCAGCCTACAGGGGGGGGACGAGCAGTACTTC. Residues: CASSLQGGDEQYF.

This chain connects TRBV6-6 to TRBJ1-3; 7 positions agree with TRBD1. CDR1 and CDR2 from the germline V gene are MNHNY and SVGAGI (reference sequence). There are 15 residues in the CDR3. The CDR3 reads CGHSETGSSGNTIYF. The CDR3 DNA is TGTGGTCACTCCGAGACAGGGAGCTCTGGAAACACCATATATTTT.

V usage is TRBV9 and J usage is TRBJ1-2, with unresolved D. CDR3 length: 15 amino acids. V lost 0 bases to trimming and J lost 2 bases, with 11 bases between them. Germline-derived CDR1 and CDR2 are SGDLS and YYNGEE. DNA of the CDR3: TGTGCCAGCAGCGTAGGATCGGAGAGGAACTATGGCTACACCTTC. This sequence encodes CASSVGSERNYGYTF.

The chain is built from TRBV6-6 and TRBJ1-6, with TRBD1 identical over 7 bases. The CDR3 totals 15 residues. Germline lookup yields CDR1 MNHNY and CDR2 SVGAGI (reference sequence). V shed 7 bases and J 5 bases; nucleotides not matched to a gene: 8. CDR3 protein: CASNTGTAHNSPLHF. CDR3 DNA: TGTGCCAGCAATACCGGGACAGCACATAATTCACCCCTCCACTTT.

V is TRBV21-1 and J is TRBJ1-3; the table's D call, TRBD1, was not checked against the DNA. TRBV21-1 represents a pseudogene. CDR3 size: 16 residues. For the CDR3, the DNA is TGTGCCAGCAGTTCGGGACAGCCCTCGGCCGGAAACACCATATATTTT. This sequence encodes CASSSGQPSAGNTIYF.

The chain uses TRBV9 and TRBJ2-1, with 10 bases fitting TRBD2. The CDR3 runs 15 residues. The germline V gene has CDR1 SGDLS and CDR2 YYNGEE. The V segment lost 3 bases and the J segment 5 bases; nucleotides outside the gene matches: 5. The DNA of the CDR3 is TGTGCCAGCAGCGCGAGCGGGGGGGCAAACAATGAGCAGTTCTTC. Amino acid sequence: CASSASGGANNEQFF.